Given below is one TCR beta chain in context. Measured with immunoSEQ multiplex PCR; TCRdb has only the in-frame clones, and not every one. The data contain 300,000 or so clones, approximately 84% of them singletons. These data originate in a study of blood T cell repertoires in COVID-19. On the study more broadly: Italy, Spain and the United States were the sources of the convalescent and acute COVID-19 samples. Sample material is recorded as cDNA or gDNA derived from T cells, B-cell-depleted T cells, or PBMCs.

Membership in each cohort depended on participant-reported clinical history. In Cohort 3, a recovered donor had either two negative PCRs, clearance, or symptom resolution. CDR1 and CDR2 (germline): LNHDA, SQIVND (reference sequence). Between the trimmed V and J ends, which lost 3 bases and 9 bases, there was a span of 14 bases. This CDR3 comprises 13 residues. The sequence was obtained from a woman aged 18-29 years who had recovered from COVID-19. The sequenced sample was PBMCs or T cells enriched from blood (not recorded which). The chain links TRBV19 to TRBJ2-5; D unresolved. The CDR3: CASSMVHPSAQYF. As DNA, the CDR3 is TGTGCCAGTAGTATGGTTCACCCCTCGGCCCAGTACTTC.